Given below is one T cell receptor (beta chain) in context. Original analysis: Cell counts per sample came from amplifying reference gene primers. Assay used: immunoSEQ multiplex PCR; TCRdb lists only in-frame clones, some missing. The V and J calls and clone size were taken over from that table, and D and trimming were inferred from the DNA. The data contain 340,000 or so clones, around 80% of them seen just once; the ten biggest clones take up approximately 3.1%. J gave up 5 bases and V 11 bases, and 16 bases lay outside the gene matches. The CDR3 covers 15 residues. Germline V gene lookup returns CDR1 SNHLY and CDR2 FYNNEI. This record belongs to a study of blood T cell repertoires in COVID-19. At the level of the study: Acute and convalescent COVID-19 specimens originated in the United States, Italy and Spain. From T cells, B-cell-depleted T cells, or PBMCs came the material, which was cDNA or gDNA.

The sequencing input was peripheral blood. This receptor was taken from a man younger than 45 with active or convalescent COVID-19. This sequence joins TRBV2 and TRBJ2-7; the match to TRBD1 covers 9 bases. In nucleotides, the CDR3 is TGTGCCGCAGTAGTAACCGGGACAGGGATGAACGAGCAGTACTTC. It codes for CAAVVTGTGMNEQYF.